A single sample gave rise to the 15 T cell receptor beta chains below, sequenced in a study of OX40 agonist ivuxolimab in advanced cancers. TCRdb keeps only in-frame clones here, not all; method: immunoSEQ multiplex PCR. In the table there are around 20,000 clones, approximately 69% of which are singletons. The sequencing here drew on CD4+ or CD8+ T cells sorted from blood, taken in a trial of the OX40 agonist ivuxolimab. Receptors were obtained from an adult with an advanced solid tumor such as melanoma, head and neck, liver or kidney cancer.

The V gene is TRBV20-1, the J gene TRBJ2-5, with D unresolved. Germline loops: CDR1 DFQATT, CDR2 SNEGSKA (reference sequence). The V gene lost 5 bases and the J gene lost 8 bases, with 6 bases spanning the gap. This CDR3 comprises 9 residues. CDR3 bases: TGCAGTGCTGGGTCTACCCAGTACTTC. Protein product: CSAGSTQYF.

The sample holds a few counts of this clone. This chain links TRBV6-6 with TRBJ2-7; 11 nucleotides line up with TRBD1. The germline CDR1 and CDR2 sequences are MNHNY and SVGAGI (reference sequence). The CDR3 has 14 amino acids. After removal of 6 bases from V and 3 bases from J, the junction contained 4 bases not matched to a gene. The CDR3 sequence is CASRGGTGGYEQYF. The CDR3 DNA follows: TGTGCCAGCAGGGGGGGGACAGGGGGCTACGAGCAGTACTTC.

The genes are TRBV5-1 and TRBJ1-4, with TRBD1 matching over 7 bases. J was trimmed by 7 bases and V by 0 bases; bases with no gene match: 3. The CDR3 runs to 14 residues. The germline CDR1 and CDR2 sequences are SGHRS and YFSETQ. CDR3 region: CASSLVGGREKLFF. The CDR3 DNA reads TGCGCCAGCAGCTTGGTAGGGGGCCGTGAAAAACTGTTTTTT.

This clone was seen just once. The chain couples TRBV11-2 to TRBJ2-1; TRBD1 is a possible D gene (6 bases). Germline lookup yields CDR1 SGHAT and CDR2 FQNNGV. The CDR3 sequence is 13 residues long. Deletions cut 6 bases from V and 5 bases from J, with 11 bases between. The CDR3 loop reads CASSRGGDNEQFF. The CDR3 region has the DNA TGTGCCAGCAGTAGAGGGGGAGACAATGAGCAGTTCTTC. The full variable domain, its missing parts supplied by reference TRBV11-2 and TRBJ2-1, is EAGVAQSPRYKIIEKRQSVAFWCNPISGHATLYWYQQILGQGPKLLIQFQNNGVVDDSQLPKDRFSAERLKGVDSTLKIQPAKLEDSAVYLCASSRGGDNEQFFGPGTRLTVL.

The chain carries TRBV5-6 and TRBJ2-7; no definite D call. CDR3 size: 12 residues. CDR1 and CDR2 (germline): SGHDT, YYEEEE. V dropped 0 bases and J dropped 7 bases, with 8 bases sitting between them. This CDR3 reads CASSLANGEQYF. CDR3 DNA sequence: TGTGCCAGCAGCTTGGCCAATGGGGAGCAGTACTTC. Full variable domain (missing parts from reference TRBV5-6 and TRBJ2-7): DAGVTQSPTHLIKTRGQQVTLRCSPKSGHDTVSWYQQALGQGPQFIFQYYEEEERQRGNFPDRFSGHQFPNYSSELNVNALLLGDSALYLCASSLANGEQYFGPGTRLTVT.

In its sample, this clone ranks as medium-sized. This sequence joins TRBV4-2 and TRBJ2-7; 8 bases agree with TRBD1. This CDR3 region has 15 residues. Germline V lookup: CDR1 LGHNA, CDR2 YNFKEQ. The trim removed 1 base at V and 2 bases at J, leaving 4 bases unmatched. CDR3: CASSQGQGNPYEQYF. CDR3 in DNA: TGTGCCAGCAGCCAAGGACAGGGGAACCCCTACGAGCAGTACTTC.

This clone was counted between two and nine times. V usage is TRBV30 and J usage is TRBJ1-6, with 7 nucleotides matching TRBD1. Trimming cost V 8 bases and J 8 bases; bases outside gene matches: 12. This CDR3 region has 14 residues. The germline V gene has CDR1 GTSNPN and CDR2 SVGIG (reference sequence). The CDR3 DNA sequence: TGTGCCCGGGCCCGACAGGGCGTAGATTCACCCCTCCACTTT. As protein: CARARQGVDSPLHF.

This rearrangement joins TRBV29-1 to TRBJ2-3; 7 positions match TRBD2. The CDR3 sequence is 13 residues long. CDR1 and CDR2 (germline): SQVTM, ANQGSEA. The V segment lost 7 bases and the J segment 1 base; nucleotides outside the gene matches: 5. Written as DNA, the CDR3 is TGCAGCGCGGGGGGTCCGGGCACAGATACGCAGTATTTT. This sequence encodes CSAGGPGTDTQYF.

The chain uses TRBV29-1 and TRBJ2-7, with 9 bases identical to TRBD1. The J segment lost 4 bases and the V segment lost 7 bases, leaving 8 bases of the junction unmatched. This CDR3 is built from 13 residues. Germline V gene lookup returns CDR1 SQVTM and CDR2 ANQGSEA. In DNA form, the CDR3 reads TGCAGCGCCTGCACCGGGACAGGGTACGAGCAGTACTTC. It is translated as CSACTGTGYEQYF.

CDR3 bases: TGTGCCAGCAGCCCCTCGGGGAGGGGGGGGAACTATGGCTACACCTTC. As protein: CASSPSGRGGNYGYTF. V and J are TRBV7-6 and TRBJ1-2; D is possibly TRBD1 (6 bases). V lost 5 bases and J lost 2, with 18 bases in between. CDR1 is SGHVS and CDR2 is FNYEAQ in the germline V gene. The CDR3 extends over 16 amino acids.

The CDR3 here is CASSFDMGAQPQHF. DNA for the CDR3: TGTGCCAGCAGTTTCGACATGGGGGCTCAGCCCCAGCATTTT. The rearrangement uses TRBV28 and TRBJ1-5; possibly TRBD1 for D (6 bases). Trimming took 3 bases from V and 6 from J, leaving 12 bases between them. This CDR3 has 14 amino acids. Germline V gene data show CDR1 as MDHEN and CDR2 as SYDVKM.

This clone came up a few times. This sequence joins TRBV9 and TRBJ2-3; 10 nucleotides match TRBD2. Germline V lookup: CDR1 SGDLS, CDR2 YYNGEE. The CDR3 loop spans 15 amino acids. With 3 bases clipped from V and 5 bases from J, the junction kept 6 bases outside the gene matches. As DNA, the CDR3 is TGTGCCAGCAGCGCAGCGGGGGGGGCCTTAGATACGCAGTATTTT. Its translation: CASSAAGGALDTQYF.

By sample fraction, this clone is medium-sized (0.01 to 0.1%). This sample includes further DNA sequences coding for the same CDR3. The gene calls are TRBV5-4 and TRBJ2-7, with D possibly TRBD1 on 6 matching bases. In germline, CDR1 is SGHNT, CDR2 YYREEE (reference sequence). This CDR3 contains 14 residues. V was trimmed by 4 bases and J by 1 base, leaving 12 bases between them. The CDR3 DNA is TGTGCCAGCAGCCCTGCGGACAGTTCCTACGAGCAGTACTTC. It encodes CASSPADSSYEQYF.

The chain joins TRBV11-1 to TRBJ2-5, with TRBD2 matching over 8 bases. The CDR3 sequence is 14 residues long. V was pared by 4 bases and J by 5 bases, with 6 bases of the junction left unmatched. Germline V CDR1 and CDR2: SGHAT, FQDESV (reference sequence). The CDR3 reads CASSYRLAWETQYF. In DNA, the CDR3 is TGTGCCAGCAGCTACCGACTAGCGTGGGAGACCCAGTACTTC.

The rearrangement links TRBV6-5 to TRBJ2-3; a weak D match, TRBD1 (8 bases). Germline values: CDR1 MNHEY, CDR2 SVGAGI. V shed 6 bases and J shed 3 bases, with 16 bases lying between them. The CDR3 has 15 residues. The CDR3 protein is CASRPQGGTTDTQYF. Written as DNA, the CDR3 is TGTGCCAGCAGGCCACAGGGGGGGACGACAGATACGCAGTATTTT.